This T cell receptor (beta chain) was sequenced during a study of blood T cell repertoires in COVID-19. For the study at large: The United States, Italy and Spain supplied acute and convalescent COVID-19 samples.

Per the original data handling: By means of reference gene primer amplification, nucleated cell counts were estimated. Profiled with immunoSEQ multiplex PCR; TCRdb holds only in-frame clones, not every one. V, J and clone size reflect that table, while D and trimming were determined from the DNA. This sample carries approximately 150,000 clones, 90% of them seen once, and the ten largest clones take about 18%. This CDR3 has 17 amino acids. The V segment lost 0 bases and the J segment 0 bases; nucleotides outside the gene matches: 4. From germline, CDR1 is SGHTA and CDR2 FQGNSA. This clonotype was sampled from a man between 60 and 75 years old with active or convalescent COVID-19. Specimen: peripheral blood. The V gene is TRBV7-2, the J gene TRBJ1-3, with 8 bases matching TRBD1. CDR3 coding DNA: TGTGCCAGCAGCTTAGCGGCAGGGGGCTACTCTGGAAACACCATATATTTT. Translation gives CASSLAAGGYSGNTIYF.